This TCR beta chain was identified in a study of OX40 agonist ivuxolimab in advanced cancers. Study summary: The study enrolled dose-escalation patients with hepatocellular carcinoma, melanoma, renal cell or head and neck cancer. Notes on the study in general: Among the lowest levels of clonal expansion were found in partial responders at 0.1-3.0 mg/kg.

Germline V CDR1 and CDR2: LNHNV, YYDKDF (reference sequence). J gave up 5 bases and V 3 bases, and 6 bases lay outside the gene matches. The CDR3 contains 15 residues. TCRdb's table, derived via immunoSEQ multiplex PCR, lists solely in-frame clones and lacks some. The sample shows some 33,000 clones, more than 75% of them seen only once. Blood sampling was done at baseline, cycle 4 day 1, and cycle 7 day 1. As to this clone: What it recognizes is unknown.

This material consisted of CD4+ or CD8+ T cells sorted from blood, taken in a trial of the OX40 agonist ivuxolimab. The chain is built from TRBV15 and TRBJ2-5, with 10 bases fitting TRBD1. This TCR came from an adult with an advanced solid tumor such as melanoma, head and neck, liver or kidney cancer. CDR3 in DNA: TGTGCCACCAGCAGGGGGACAGGGGAGGTGGAGACCCAGTACTTC. Amino acid sequence: CATSRGTGEVETQYF. The full variable domain, with the rest looked up from reference TRBV15 and TRBJ2-5, is DAMVIQNPRYQVTQFGKPVTLSCSQTLNHNVMYWYQQKSSQAPKLLFHYYDKDFNNEADTPDNFQSRRPNTSFCFLDIRSPGLGDTAMYLCATSRGTGEVETQYFGPGTRLLVL.